A selection of T cell receptor beta chains follows, all from one sample in a study of regulatory T cells in long-lasting Graves disease. TCRdb itself ran the multiplex PCR reads through MiXCR, one entry per CDR3 protein. The profile covers over 500,000 distinct CDR3 sequences, with about 16% appearing a single time and approximately 12% taken by the ten largest. This sample was also put to use in a study of T cells in Graves' hyperthyroidism and ophthalmopathy.

Source: peripheral blood mononuclear cells (PBMCs), taken at new diagnosis, from a patient treated with antithyroid drugs. The receptors come from a man aged 18 to 35 with Graves disease. CDR3s include the opening cysteine and the closing phenylalanine or tryptophan. The D gene is left open where the match is weak. Only some rows state a clone size, as once, few, many or a class for expanded clones.

V gene: TRBV6-9
J gene: TRBJ2-7
clone size: many
D gene: .
CDR3 DNA: TGTGCCAGCAGTTACTCGAAGTCTATAGAGTACTTC
CDR3 protein: CASSYSKSIEYF

V gene: TRBV15
J gene: TRBJ2-3
clone size: few
D gene: .
CDR3 DNA: TGTGCCACCAGCAGAGATTCGGGCATACCTACGCAGTATTTT
CDR3 protein: CATSRDSGIPTQYF

V gene: TRBV19
J gene: TRBJ2-7
clone size: few
D gene: .
CDR3 DNA: TGTGCCAGTAGTATAATACAGAGACCCCACGAGCAGTACTTC
CDR3 protein: CASSIIQRPHEQYF

V gene: TRBV30
J gene: TRBJ2-1
clone size: many
D gene: .
CDR3 DNA: TGTGCCTGGAAAAGGGGTCAAGGCAATGAGCAGTTCTTC
CDR3 protein: CAWKRGQGNEQFF

V gene: TRBV9
J gene: TRBJ1-1
clone size: few
D gene: .
CDR3 DNA: TGTGCCAGCAGCGTAGGCCCAGATATGGTGAACACTGAAGCTTTCTTT
CDR3 protein: CASSVGPDMVNTEAFF

V gene: TRBV9
J gene: TRBJ2-3
clone size: .
D gene: .
CDR3 DNA: TGTGCCAGCAGCGTAGACCGGGGGACTGTCACAGATACGCAGTATTTT
CDR3 protein: CASSVDRGTVTDTQYF

V gene: TRBV5-1
J gene: TRBJ2-1
clone size: few
D gene: TRBD2
CDR3 DNA: TGCGCCAGCAGCTTATCTAGCGGCGCCTACAATGAGCGGTTCTTC
CDR3 protein: CASSLSSGAYNERFF

V gene: TRBV28
J gene: TRBJ1-3
clone size: .
D gene: .
CDR3 DNA: TGTGCCAGCAGTTTAGTGGGGGGAACTTACTCTGGAAACACCATATATTTT
CDR3 protein: CASSLVGGTYSGNTIYF

V gene: TRBV27
J gene: TRBJ1-1
clone size: many
D gene: .
CDR3 DNA: TGTGCCAGCAGTTCGGACAGTACCAAAGCTTTCTTT
CDR3 protein: CASSSDSTKAFF

V gene: TRBV28
J gene: TRBJ1-4
clone size: .
D gene: .
CDR3 DNA: TGTGCCAGCAGTTCTGGGCAGTCTGCAACTAATGAAAAACTGTTTTTT
CDR3 protein: CASSSGQSATNEKLFF

V gene: TRBV2
J gene: TRBJ1-5
clone size: many
D gene: TRBD1
CDR3 DNA: TGTGCCAGCACCCGGGACAGTAATAGCAATCAGCCCCAGCATTTT
CDR3 protein: CASTRDSNSNQPQHF

V gene: TRBV19
J gene: TRBJ2-7
clone size: few
D gene: TRBD1
CDR3 DNA: TGTGCCAGTAGTACATCATCACAGGGGGCGTACGAGCAGTACTTC
CDR3 protein: CASSTSSQGAYEQYF

V gene: TRBV19
J gene: TRBJ1-5
clone size: .
D gene: .
CDR3 DNA: TGTGCCAGTAGTATAAGGACAAGTCCTCAGCCCCAGCATTTT
CDR3 protein: CASSIRTSPQPQHF

V gene: TRBV6-1
J gene: TRBJ1-1
clone size: many
D gene: TRBD1
CDR3 DNA: TGTGCCAGCAGGCGCCTGACAGGGTATCTCGTTACTGAAGCTTTCTTT
CDR3 protein: CASRRLTGYLVTEAFF

V gene: TRBV19
J gene: TRBJ1-1
clone size: .
D gene: TRBD1
CDR3 DNA: TGTGCCAGTAAAAACAGGGGCACTGAAGCTTTCTTT
CDR3 protein: CASKNRGTEAFF

V gene: TRBV7-9
J gene: TRBJ2-7
clone size: many
D gene: .
CDR3 DNA: TGTGCCAGCAGCCCACGACTTTCGTTGGGCCGAAACTCCTACGAGCAGTACTTC
CDR3 protein: CASSPRLSLGRNSYEQYF

V gene: TRBV4-1
J gene: TRBJ2-1
clone size: .
D gene: .
CDR3 DNA: TGCGCCAGCAGCCAACGGGGCGAGGTTTACAATGAGCAGTTCTTC
CDR3 protein: CASSQRGEVYNEQFF

V gene: TRBV7-8
J gene: TRBJ2-7
clone size: few
D gene: TRBD1
CDR3 DNA: TGTGCCAGCAGCCCCACACGACAGGGCTACGAGCAGTACTTC
CDR3 protein: CASSPTRQGYEQYF

V gene: TRBV18
J gene: TRBJ2-3
clone size: many
D gene: TRBD2
CDR3 DNA: TGTGCCAGCTCACCGCCTTCAGCGGGAAGCACAGATACGCAGTATTTT
CDR3 protein: CASSPPSAGSTDTQYF

V gene: TRBV14
J gene: TRBJ1-2
clone size: .
D gene: TRBD1
CDR3 DNA: TGTGCCAGCAGCCAGGTACAGGGGCTCGAGGCTGGCTACACCTTC
CDR3 protein: CASSQVQGLEAGYTF

V gene: TRBV29-1
J gene: TRBJ2-3
clone size: .
D gene: .
CDR3 DNA: TGCAGCGTTGACGGTCGGGAGTTAGGCACAGATACGCAGTATTTT
CDR3 protein: CSVDGRELGTDTQYF

V gene: TRBV6-1
J gene: TRBJ2-2
clone size: few
D gene: .
CDR3 DNA: TGTGCCAGCAGCCGCGGAGGAAACACCGGGGAGCTGTTTTTT
CDR3 protein: CASSRGGNTGELFF

V gene: TRBV28
J gene: TRBJ2-7
clone size: many
D gene: .
CDR3 DNA: TGTGCCAGCAGTTTATACCTCGGGCAGAAACTAACCTACGAGCAGTACTTC
CDR3 protein: CASSLYLGQKLTYEQYF

V gene: TRBV7-3
J gene: TRBJ2-3
clone size: many
D gene: TRBD2
CDR3 DNA: TGTGCCAGCAGCTTGGGGACTAGTGCAGATACGCAGTATTTT
CDR3 protein: CASSLGTSADTQYF

V gene: TRBV5-5
J gene: TRBJ2-2
clone size: .
D gene: .
CDR3 DNA: TGTGCCAGCAGCTTAGGGAGAAGGACCCTCCGGACCGGGGAGCTGTTTTTT
CDR3 protein: CASSLGRRTLRTGELFF

V gene: TRBV10-2
J gene: TRBJ2-7
clone size: .
D gene: .
CDR3 DNA: TGCGCCAGCTTAAAAGGTGGGGGGCAGGGGGAGCCCGAGCAGTACTTC
CDR3 protein: CASLKGGGQGEPEQYF

V gene: TRBV2
J gene: TRBJ2-2
clone size: few
D gene: TRBD1
CDR3 DNA: TGTGCCAGCAGAGTAGACAGGGGGTTGGCCGGGGAGCTGTTTTTT
CDR3 protein: CASRVDRGLAGELFF

V gene: TRBV28
J gene: TRBJ2-7
clone size: few
D gene: .
CDR3 DNA: TGTGCCAGCCGCGTCAGGGAAAGAACCTACGAGCAGTACTTC
CDR3 protein: CASRVRERTYEQYF

V gene: TRBV10-2
J gene: TRBJ2-4
clone size: few
D gene: .
CDR3 DNA: TGCGCCAGCAGCTGGGACAGCCGGGGGGCCAAAAACATTCAGTACTTC
CDR3 protein: CASSWDSRGAKNIQYF

V gene: TRBV30
J gene: TRBJ2-3
clone size: many
D gene: .
CDR3 DNA: TGTGCCTGGAGTATAGCGGCTAGCACAGATACGCAGTATTTT
CDR3 protein: CAWSIAASTDTQYF

V gene: TRBV25-1
J gene: TRBJ2-5
clone size: .
D gene: .
CDR3 DNA: TGTGCCAGCAGTGAGGGAGGAGGGCAAGAGACCCAGTACTTC
CDR3 protein: CASSEGGGQETQYF

V gene: TRBV6-1
J gene: TRBJ2-1
clone size: .
D gene: .
CDR3 DNA: TGTGCCAGCAGCGGACATTTTGAGCAGTTCTTC
CDR3 protein: CASSGHFEQFF

V gene: TRBV7-9
J gene: TRBJ2-1
clone size: many
D gene: .
CDR3 DNA: TGTGCCAGCAGCGAGCCTAGGGAGAATGAGCAGTTCTTC
CDR3 protein: CASSEPRENEQFF